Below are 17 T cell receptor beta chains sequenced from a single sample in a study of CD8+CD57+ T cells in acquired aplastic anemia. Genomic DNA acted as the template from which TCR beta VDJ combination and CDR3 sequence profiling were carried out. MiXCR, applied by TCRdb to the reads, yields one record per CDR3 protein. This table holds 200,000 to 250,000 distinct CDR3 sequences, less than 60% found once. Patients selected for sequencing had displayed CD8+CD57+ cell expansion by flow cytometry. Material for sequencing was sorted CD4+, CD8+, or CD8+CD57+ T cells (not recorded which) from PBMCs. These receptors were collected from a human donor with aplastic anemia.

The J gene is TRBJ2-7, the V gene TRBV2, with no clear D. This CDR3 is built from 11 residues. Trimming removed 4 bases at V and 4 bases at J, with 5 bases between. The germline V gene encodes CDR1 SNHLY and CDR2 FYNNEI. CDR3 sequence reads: CASSVDYEQYF. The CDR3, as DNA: TGTGCCAGCAGTGTAGATTACGAGCAGTACTTC.

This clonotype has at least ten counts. The DNA of the CDR3 is TGTGCCAGCAGATTAAGGGGCACAGGGTCCCACTCCTACGAGCAGTACTTC. It encodes CASRLRGTGSHSYEQYF. The rearrangement links TRBV27 to TRBJ2-7, with D tentatively TRBD1 (6 bases). The germline V gene has CDR1 MNHEY and CDR2 SMNVEV (reference sequence). There are 17 residues in the CDR3. Trimming removed 6 bases from V and 0 bases from J, with 21 bases in between.

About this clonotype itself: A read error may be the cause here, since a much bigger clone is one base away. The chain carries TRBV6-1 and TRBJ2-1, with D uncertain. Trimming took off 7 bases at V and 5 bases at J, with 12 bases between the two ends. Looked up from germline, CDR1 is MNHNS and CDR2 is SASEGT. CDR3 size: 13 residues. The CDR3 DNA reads TGTGCCAGCACCTTGACTGTGGACAATGAGCAGTTCTTC. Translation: CASTLTVDNEQFF.

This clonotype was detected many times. The CDR3 region has the DNA TGTGCCAGCAGCCCAAGGGACAGGGGGCGAAACACCATATATTTT. Its translation is CASSPRDRGRNTIYF. The rearrangement joins TRBV7-9 to TRBJ1-3; 12 positions agree with TRBD1. This CDR3 has 15 residues. V shed 5 bases and J 5 bases; nucleotides not matched to a gene: 4. Germline V gene data show CDR1 as SEHNR and CDR2 as FQNEAQ (reference sequence).

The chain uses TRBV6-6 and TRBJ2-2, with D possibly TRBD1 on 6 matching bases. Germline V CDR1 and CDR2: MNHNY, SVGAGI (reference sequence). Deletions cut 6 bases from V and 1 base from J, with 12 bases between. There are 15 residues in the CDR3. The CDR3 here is CASRSGTKNTGELFF. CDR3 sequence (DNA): TGTGCCAGCAGGTCCGGGACAAAGAACACCGGGGAGCTGTTTTTT.

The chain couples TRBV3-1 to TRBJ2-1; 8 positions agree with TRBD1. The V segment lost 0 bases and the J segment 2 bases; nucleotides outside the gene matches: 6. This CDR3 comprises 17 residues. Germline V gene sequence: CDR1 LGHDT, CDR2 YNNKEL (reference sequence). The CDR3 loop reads CASSQDETGAAYNEQFF. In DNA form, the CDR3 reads TGTGCCAGCAGCCAAGATGAGACAGGGGCGGCCTACAATGAGCAGTTCTTC.

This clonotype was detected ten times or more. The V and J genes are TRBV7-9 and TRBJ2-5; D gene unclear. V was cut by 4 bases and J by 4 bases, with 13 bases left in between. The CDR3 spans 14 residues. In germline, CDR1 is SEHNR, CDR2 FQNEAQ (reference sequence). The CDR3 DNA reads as TGTGCCAGCAGCTCTACCGGGCCCCCAGAGACCCAGTACTTC. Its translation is CASSSTGPPETQYF.

The CDR3 reads CASSPGGTGIYEQYF. In nucleotides, the CDR3 is TGTGCCAGCAGCCCGGGGGGGACAGGGATCTACGAGCAGTACTTC. V gene TRBV5-4 combines with J gene TRBJ2-7; TRBD1 is a possible D gene (9 bases). The CDR3 has 15 residues. Trimming took 4 bases from V and 3 from J, leaving 17 bases between them. The germline CDR1 and CDR2 sequences are SGHNT and YYREEE (reference sequence).

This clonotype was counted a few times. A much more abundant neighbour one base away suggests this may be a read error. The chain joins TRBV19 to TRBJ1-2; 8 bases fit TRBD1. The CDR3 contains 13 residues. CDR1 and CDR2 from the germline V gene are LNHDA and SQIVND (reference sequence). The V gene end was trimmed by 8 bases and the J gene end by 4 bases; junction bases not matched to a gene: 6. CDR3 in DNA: TGTGCCAGTCCCTGGACAGGGTCCTATGGCTACACCTTC. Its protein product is CASPWTGSYGYTF.

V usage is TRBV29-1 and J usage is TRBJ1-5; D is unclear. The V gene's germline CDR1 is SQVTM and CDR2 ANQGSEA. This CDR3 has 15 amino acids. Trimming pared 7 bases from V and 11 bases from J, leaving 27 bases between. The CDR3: CSASDYQRLKETQHF. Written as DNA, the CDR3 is TGCAGCGCCTCGGACTACCAGAGGTTGAAGGAGACCCAGCATTTT.

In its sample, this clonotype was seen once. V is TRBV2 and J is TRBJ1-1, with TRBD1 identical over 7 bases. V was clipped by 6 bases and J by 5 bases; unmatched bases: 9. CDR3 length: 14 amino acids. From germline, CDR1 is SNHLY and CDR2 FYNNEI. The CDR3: CASSEDRIRTEAFF. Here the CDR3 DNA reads TGTGCCAGCAGCGAGGACAGGATACGGACTGAAGCTTTCTTT.

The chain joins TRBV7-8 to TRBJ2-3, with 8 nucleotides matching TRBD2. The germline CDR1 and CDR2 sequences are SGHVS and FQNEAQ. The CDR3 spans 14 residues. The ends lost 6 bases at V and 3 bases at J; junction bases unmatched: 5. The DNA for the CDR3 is TGTGCCAGCAGAACACAGCGGGGGACAGATACGCAGTATTTT. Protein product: CASRTQRGTDTQYF.

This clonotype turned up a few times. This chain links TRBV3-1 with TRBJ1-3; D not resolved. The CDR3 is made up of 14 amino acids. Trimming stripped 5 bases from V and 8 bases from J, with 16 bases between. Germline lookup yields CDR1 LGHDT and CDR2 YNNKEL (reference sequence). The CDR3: CASSFGPEGDTIYF. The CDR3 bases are TGTGCCAGCAGCTTCGGTCCTGAGGGTGACACCATATATTTT.

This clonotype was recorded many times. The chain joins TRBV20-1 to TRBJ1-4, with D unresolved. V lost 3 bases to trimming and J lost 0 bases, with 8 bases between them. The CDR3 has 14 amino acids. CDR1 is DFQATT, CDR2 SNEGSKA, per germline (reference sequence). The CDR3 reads CSASPVATNEKLFF. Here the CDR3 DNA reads TGCAGTGCTAGCCCCGTTGCAACTAATGAAAAACTGTTTTTT.

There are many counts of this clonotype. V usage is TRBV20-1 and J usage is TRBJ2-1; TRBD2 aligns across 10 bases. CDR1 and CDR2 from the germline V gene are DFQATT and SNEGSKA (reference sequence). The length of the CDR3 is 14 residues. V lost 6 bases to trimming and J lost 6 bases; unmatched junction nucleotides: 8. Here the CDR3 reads CSAVSGGAGNEQFF. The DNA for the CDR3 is TGCAGTGCAGTGAGCGGGGGGGCTGGCAATGAGCAGTTCTTC.

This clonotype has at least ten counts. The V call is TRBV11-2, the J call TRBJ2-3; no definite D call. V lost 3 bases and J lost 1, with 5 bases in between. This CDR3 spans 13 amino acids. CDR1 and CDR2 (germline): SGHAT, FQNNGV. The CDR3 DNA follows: TGTGCCAGCAGCTTCCCCGGCACAGATACGCAGTATTTT. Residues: CASSFPGTDTQYF.

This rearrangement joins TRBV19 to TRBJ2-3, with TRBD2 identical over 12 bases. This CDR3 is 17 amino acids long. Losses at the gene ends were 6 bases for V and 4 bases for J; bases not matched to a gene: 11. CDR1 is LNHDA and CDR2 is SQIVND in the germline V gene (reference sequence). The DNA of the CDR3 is TGTGCCAGTAGCACCCGAGGGCTAGCGGGGGGGGCAGATACGCAGTATTTT. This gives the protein CASSTRGLAGGADTQYF.